Listed here is a single T cell receptor (beta chain). These data come from a study of cytomegalovirus exposure and HLA in healthy donors. The junction had 5 bases not matched to a gene; V was cut back by 1 base and J by 3 bases. The CDR3 has 16 residues. The germline V gene has CDR1 LGHNA and CDR2 YNFKEQ. 60 Vbeta and 13 Jbeta primers were used in PCR. Data came from immunoSEQ multiplex PCR; TCRdb stores just in-frame clones and leaves some out. Here the sample spans some 140,000 clones, less than 80% being singletons. J is TRBJ1-4 and V is TRBV4-2; 7 bases are a match to TRBD1. Sequencing used PBMCs. The sequence was obtained from a man aged 40-49 years in good health and CMV-seropositive. The CDR3 DNA sequence: TGTGCCAGCAGCCAAGGGCAGGGGGTTTCTAATGAAAAACTGTTTTTT. This translates into CASSQGQGVSNEKLFF.